The 12 T cell receptor beta chains presented below share a single source sample, sequenced in a study of T cell responses to AZD1222 COVID-19 vaccine. Generated by immunoSEQ multiplex PCR, the TCRdb table keeps only in-frame clones and is missing some. The sample carries about 130,000 clones, roughly 92% recorded once. The specimen was peripheral blood, collected 28 days after the second AZD1222 dose. These receptors all stem from an adult who received the AZD1222 COVID-19 vaccine.

CDR3 amino acids: CASSLAGGSGGNTIYF. The CDR3 nucleotides are TGTGCCAGCAGCTTAGCGGGGGGGTCCGGAGGAAACACCATATATTTT. The V gene is TRBV7-9, the J gene TRBJ1-3; weak D call: TRBD1 (5 bases). Germline CDR1 reads SEHNR; CDR2 reads FQNEAQ (reference sequence). Trimming cost V 0 bases and J 4 bases, with 13 bases left between them. CDR3 length: 16 amino acids. The whole variable domain, filled in from reference TRBV7-9 and TRBJ1-3, reads DTGVSQNPRHKITKRGQNVTFRCDPISEHNRLYWYRQTLGQGPEFLTYFQNEAQLEKSRLLSDRFSAERPKGSFSTLEIQRTEQGDSAMYLCASSLAGGSGGNTIYFGEGSWLTVV.

This rearrangement joins TRBV21-1 to TRBJ1-5. TRBV21-1 is labeled a pseudogene. This CDR3 contains 15 residues. The CDR3 protein is CASSKLCHDNQPQHF. The CDR3 bases are TGTGCCAGCAGCAAATTGTGCCACGACAATCAGCCCCAGCATTTT.

Here the CDR3 reads CASSPANEPGLAVYEQYF. CDR3 nucleotides: TGTGCCAGCAGCCCAGCGAACGAGCCGGGACTAGCGGTCTACGAGCAGTACTTC. The V call is TRBV7-9, the J call TRBJ2-7; 11 nucleotides line up with TRBD2. The CDR3 is 18 amino acids. J lost 3 bases, V lost 5 bases, and 15 bases had no gene match. Looked up from germline, CDR1 is SEHNR and CDR2 is FQNEAQ (reference sequence).

This chain connects TRBV3-1 (or the pseudogene TRBV3-2) to TRBJ1-1; D call uncertain. In germline, CDR1 is LGHDT, CDR2 YNNKEL (reference sequence). The CDR3 length is 13 residues. The ends were cut back, 8 bases at V and 1 base at J, with 11 bases in the middle. CDR3 sequence (DNA): TGTGCCAGCGCTCTTCAGAAGAACACTGAAGCTTTCTTT. Residues: CASALQKNTEAFF.

The chain carries TRBV2 and TRBJ2-6; TRBD1 might be the D (5 bases). The CDR3 spans 17 residues. Germline lookup yields CDR1 SNHLY and CDR2 FYNNEI. V lost 8 bases and J lost 0, with 17 bases in between. DNA for the CDR3: TGTGCCAGCCCGGCGACAGTCCCACCCTCTGGGGCCAACGTCCTGACTTTC. Translated, it gives CASPATVPPSGANVLTF.

V gene TRBV7-3 combines with J gene TRBJ2-5; 10 bases line up with TRBD2. This CDR3 has 18 amino acids. With 2 bases clipped from V and 4 bases from J, the junction kept 13 bases outside the gene matches. Germline loops: CDR1 SGHTA, CDR2 FQGTGA. CDR3 residues: CASSLGPSGGHTGETQYF. The CDR3 nucleotides are TGTGCCAGCAGCTTAGGTCCTAGCGGGGGTCACACGGGAGAGACCCAGTACTTC.

The CDR3 loop reads CASSVSGVNNEQFF. As DNA, the CDR3 is TGCGCCAGCAGCGTTAGCGGAGTGAACAATGAGCAGTTCTTC. This chain connects TRBV5-1 to TRBJ2-1; tentatively, D is TRBD2 (6 bases). Germline CDR1 and CDR2: SGHRS and YFSETQ. V was trimmed by 4 bases and J by 5 bases, leaving 13 bases between them. The CDR3 is 14 amino acids.

The chain couples TRBV7-9 to TRBJ1-5; TRBD1 matches 7 bases. Germline CDR1 and CDR2: SEHNR and FQNEAQ (reference sequence). Trimming took 4 bases from V and 7 from J; bases not matched to a gene: 7. The CDR3 covers 14 residues. The CDR3: CASSSTGSEQPQHF. In nucleotides, the CDR3 is TGTGCCAGCAGCTCGACAGGGTCAGAGCAGCCCCAGCATTTT. The whole variable domain, filled in from reference TRBV7-9 and TRBJ1-5, reads DTGVSQNPRHKITKRGQNVTFRCDPISEHNRLYWYRQTLGQGPEFLTYFQNEAQLEKSRLLSDRFSAERPKGSFSTLEIQRTEQGDSAMYLCASSSTGSEQPQHFGDGTRLSIL.

This chain links TRBV5-8 with TRBJ1-5; perhaps TRBD1 as D (6 bases). The ends were cut back, 4 bases at V and 0 bases at J, with 17 bases in the middle. Germline V gene data show CDR1 as SGHTS and CDR2 as YDEGEE. The CDR3 consists of 17 residues. The CDR3 DNA reads TGTGCCAGCAGCGGGGGACACCGTAGTTATAGCAATCAGCCCCAGCATTTT. Translated, it gives CASSGGHRSYSNQPQHF.

The V call is TRBV7-8, the J call TRBJ2-2, with 7 bases lining up with TRBD1. CDR3 length equals 16 residues. Trimming cost V 3 bases and J 3 bases; bases outside gene matches: 7. The germline CDR1 and CDR2 sequences are SGHVS and FQNEAQ. CDR3 DNA: TGTGCCAGCAGCTTCGCCAGGGGGTGGCACACCGGGGAGCTGTTTTTT. It encodes CASSFARGWHTGELFF.

The CDR3 reads CSVEARDRHTDTQYF. CDR3 sequence (DNA): TGCAGCGTTGAAGCCCGGGACAGGCACACAGATACGCAGTATTTT. The chain is built from TRBV29-1 and TRBJ2-3; 8 nucleotides align to TRBD1. The ends lost 1 base at V and 2 bases at J; junction bases unmatched: 5. Germline V gene sequence: CDR1 SQVTM, CDR2 ANQGSEA. This CDR3 is 15 amino acids long.

This chain joins TRBV20-1 and TRBJ1-4, with D possibly being TRBD1 (5 bases). CDR3 length: 13 residues. The V and J ends lost 3 bases and 8 bases respectively, with 13 bases between them. Germline values: CDR1 DFQATT, CDR2 SNEGSKA (reference sequence). CDR3 in DNA: TGCAGTGCTAGTGTGCCAGGGAGCGAAAAACTGTTTTTT. It yields the protein CSASVPGSEKLFF.